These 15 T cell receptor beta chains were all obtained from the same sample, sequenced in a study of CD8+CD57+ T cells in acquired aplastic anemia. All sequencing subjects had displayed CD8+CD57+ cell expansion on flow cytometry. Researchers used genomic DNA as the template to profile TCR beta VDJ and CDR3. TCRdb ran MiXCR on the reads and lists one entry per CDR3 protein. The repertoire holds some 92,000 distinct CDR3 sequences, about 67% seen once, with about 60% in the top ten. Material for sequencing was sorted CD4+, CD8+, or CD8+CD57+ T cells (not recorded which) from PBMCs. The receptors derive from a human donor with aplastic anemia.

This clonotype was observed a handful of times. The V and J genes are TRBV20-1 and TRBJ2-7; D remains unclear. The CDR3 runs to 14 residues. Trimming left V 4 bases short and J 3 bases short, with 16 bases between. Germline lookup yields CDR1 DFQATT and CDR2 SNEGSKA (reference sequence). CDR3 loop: CSAKGTASFYEQYF. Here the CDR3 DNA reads TGCAGTGCTAAAGGCACAGCCTCCTTCTACGAGCAGTACTTC.

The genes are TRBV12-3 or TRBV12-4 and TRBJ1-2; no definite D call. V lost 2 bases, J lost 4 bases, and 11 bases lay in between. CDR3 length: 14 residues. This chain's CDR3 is CASSLQAVGYGYTF. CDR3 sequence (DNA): TGTGCCAGCAGTTTACAAGCCGTGGGCTATGGCTACACCTTC.

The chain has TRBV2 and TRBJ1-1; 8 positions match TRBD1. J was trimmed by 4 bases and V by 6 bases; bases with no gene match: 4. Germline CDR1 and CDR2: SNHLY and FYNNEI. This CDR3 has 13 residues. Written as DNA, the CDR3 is TGTGCCAGCAGAACCGACAGGGGCACTGAAGCTTTCTTT. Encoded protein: CASRTDRGTEAFF.

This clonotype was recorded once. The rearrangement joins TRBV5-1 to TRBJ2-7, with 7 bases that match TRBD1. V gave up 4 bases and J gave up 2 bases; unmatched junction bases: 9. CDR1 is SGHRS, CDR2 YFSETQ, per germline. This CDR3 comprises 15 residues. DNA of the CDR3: TGCGCCAGCAGCCTCCCCGGGACAGATACCTACGAGCAGTACTTC. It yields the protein CASSLPGTDTYEQYF.

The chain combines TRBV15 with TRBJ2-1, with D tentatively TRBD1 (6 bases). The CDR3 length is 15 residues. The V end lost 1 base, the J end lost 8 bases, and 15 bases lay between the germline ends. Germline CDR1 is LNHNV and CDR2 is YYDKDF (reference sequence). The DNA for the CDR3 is TGTGCCACCAGCAGAGCTTTCAGGGGCTGGGATGAGCAGTTCTTC. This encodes CATSRAFRGWDEQFF.

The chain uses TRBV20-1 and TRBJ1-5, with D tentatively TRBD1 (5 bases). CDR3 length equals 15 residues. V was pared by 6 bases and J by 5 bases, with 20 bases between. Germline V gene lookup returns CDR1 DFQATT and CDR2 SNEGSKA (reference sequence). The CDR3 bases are TGCAGTGCGGACGACAGTGGGGGATCGGATCAGCCCCAGCATTTT. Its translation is CSADDSGGSDQPQHF.

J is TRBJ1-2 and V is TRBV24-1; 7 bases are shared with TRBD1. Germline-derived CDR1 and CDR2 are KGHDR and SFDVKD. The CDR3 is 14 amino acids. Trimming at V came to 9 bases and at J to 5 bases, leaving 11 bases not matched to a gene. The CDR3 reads CATLWVGGVYGYTF. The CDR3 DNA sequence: TGTGCCACCCTTTGGGTAGGGGGCGTTTATGGCTACACCTTC.

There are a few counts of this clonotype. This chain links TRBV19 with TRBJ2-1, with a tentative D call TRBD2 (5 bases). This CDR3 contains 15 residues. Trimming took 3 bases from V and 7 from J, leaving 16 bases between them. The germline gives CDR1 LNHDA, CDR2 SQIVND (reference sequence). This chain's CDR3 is CASSIGLAVANEQFF. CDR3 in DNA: TGTGCCAGTAGTATCGGTCTAGCCGTAGCGAATGAGCAGTTCTTC.

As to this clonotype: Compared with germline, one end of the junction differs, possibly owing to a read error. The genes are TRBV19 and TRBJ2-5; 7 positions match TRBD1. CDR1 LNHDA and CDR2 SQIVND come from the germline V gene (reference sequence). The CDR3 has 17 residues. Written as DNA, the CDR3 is TGCGCCAGCAGCCAAGACAAGACAAGGACAGGTCAAGAGACCCAGCACTTC. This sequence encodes CASSQDKTRTGQETQHF.

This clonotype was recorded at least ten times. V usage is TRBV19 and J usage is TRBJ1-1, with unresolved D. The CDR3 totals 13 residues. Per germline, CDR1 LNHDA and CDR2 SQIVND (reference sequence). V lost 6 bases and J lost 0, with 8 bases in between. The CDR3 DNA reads TGTGCCAGTAGACAGAACATGAACACTGAAGCTTTCTTT. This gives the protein CASRQNMNTEAFF.

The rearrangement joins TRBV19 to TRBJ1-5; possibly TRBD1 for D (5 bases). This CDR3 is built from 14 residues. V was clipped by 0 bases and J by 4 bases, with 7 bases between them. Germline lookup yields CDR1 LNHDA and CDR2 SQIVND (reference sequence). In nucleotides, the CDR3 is TGTGCCAGTAGTATAGATCGACAGAATCAGCCCCAGCATTTT. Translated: CASSIDRQNQPQHF.

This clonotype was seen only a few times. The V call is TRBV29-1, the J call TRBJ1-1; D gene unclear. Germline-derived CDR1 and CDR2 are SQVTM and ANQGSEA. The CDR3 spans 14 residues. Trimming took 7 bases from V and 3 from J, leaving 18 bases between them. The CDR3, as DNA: TGCAGCGCGGTCGACTCAGGCGGCGACACTGAAGCTTTCTTT. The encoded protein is CSAVDSGGDTEAFF.

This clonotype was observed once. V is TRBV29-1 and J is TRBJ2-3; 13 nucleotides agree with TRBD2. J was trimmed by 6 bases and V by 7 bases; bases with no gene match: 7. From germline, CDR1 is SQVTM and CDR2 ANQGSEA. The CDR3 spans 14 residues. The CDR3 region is CSATSGGDFDTQYF. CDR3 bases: TGCAGCGCCACTAGCGGGGGGGATTTCGATACGCAGTATTTT.

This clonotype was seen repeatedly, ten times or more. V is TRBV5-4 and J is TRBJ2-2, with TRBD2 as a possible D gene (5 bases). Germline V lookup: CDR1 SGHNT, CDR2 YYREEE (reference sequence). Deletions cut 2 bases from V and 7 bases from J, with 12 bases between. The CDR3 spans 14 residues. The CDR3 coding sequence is TGTGCCAGCAGCTTAGGACGGGGTAGCGGGGAGCTGTTTTTT. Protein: CASSLGRGSGELFF.

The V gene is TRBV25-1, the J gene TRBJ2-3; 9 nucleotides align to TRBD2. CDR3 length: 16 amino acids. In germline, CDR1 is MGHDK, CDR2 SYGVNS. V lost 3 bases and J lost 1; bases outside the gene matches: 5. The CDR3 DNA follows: TGTGCCAGCAGTGAGGGACTAGCTTTAGGCACAGATACGCAGTATTTT. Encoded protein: CASSEGLALGTDTQYF.